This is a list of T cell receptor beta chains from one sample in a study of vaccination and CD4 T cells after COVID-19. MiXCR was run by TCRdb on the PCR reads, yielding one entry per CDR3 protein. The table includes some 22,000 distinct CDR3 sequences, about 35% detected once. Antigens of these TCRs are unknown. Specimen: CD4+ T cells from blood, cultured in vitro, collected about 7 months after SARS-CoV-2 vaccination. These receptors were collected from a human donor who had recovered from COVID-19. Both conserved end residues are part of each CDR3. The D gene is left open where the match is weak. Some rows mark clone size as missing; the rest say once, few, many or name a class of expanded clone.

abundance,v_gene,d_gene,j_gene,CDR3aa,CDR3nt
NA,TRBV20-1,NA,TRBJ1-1,CSARDRDTGLNTEAFF,TGCAGTGCTAGAGATAGAGACACAGGGCTGAACACTGAAGCTTTCTTT
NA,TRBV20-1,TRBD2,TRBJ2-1,CSAGTSGSSGWNEQFF,TGCAGTGCCGGGACTAGCGGGAGTTCCGGCTGGAATGAGCAGTTCTTC
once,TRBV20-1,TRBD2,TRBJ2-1,CSARGPSGRAVAEQFF,TGCAGTGCTAGGGGCCCTAGCGGGAGGGCCGTCGCTGAGCAGTTCTTC
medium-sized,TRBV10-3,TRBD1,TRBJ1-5,CAISGGGQGSQPQHF,TGTGCCATCAGTGGTGGGGGACAGGGCTCGCAGCCCCAGCATTTT
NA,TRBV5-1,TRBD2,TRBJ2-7,CASRTSGSRQYF,TGCGCCAGCCGGACTAGCGGGAGCAGGCAGTACTTC
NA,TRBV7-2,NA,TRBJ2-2,CASSLTRENGELFF,TGTGCCAGCAGCTTAACCAGGGAGAACGGGGAGCTGTTTTTT
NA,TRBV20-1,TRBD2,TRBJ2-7,CSAREIDSGLYEQYF,TGCAGTGCTAGAGAAATTGATAGCGGGTTGTACGAGCAGTACTTC
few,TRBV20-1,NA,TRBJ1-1,CSARRQVEAFF,TGCAGTGCTAGAAGACAGGTTGAAGCTTTCTTT
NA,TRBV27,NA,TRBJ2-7,CASSLKSRVGTYEQYF,TGTGCCAGCAGTTTAAAATCCAGGGTGGGCACCTACGAGCAGTACTTC
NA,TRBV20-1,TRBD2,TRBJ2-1,CSAPSGRTDDEQFF,TGCAGTGCTCCGAGCGGGAGAACTGACGATGAGCAGTTCTTC
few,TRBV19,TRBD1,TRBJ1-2,CASSSDRGDGYTF,TGTGCCAGTAGTTCAGACAGGGGAGATGGCTACACCTTC
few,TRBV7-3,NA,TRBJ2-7,CASSLQGGPSYEQYF,TGTGCCAGCAGCTTACAGGGGGGCCCCTCCTATGAGCAGTACTTC
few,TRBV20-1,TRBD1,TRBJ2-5,CSAQNWDRGRRAETQYF,TGCAGTGCCCAGAATTGGGACAGGGGGCGGCGGGCGGAGACCCAGTACTTC
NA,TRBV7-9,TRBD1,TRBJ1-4,CASSYTGGEKLFF,TGTGCCAGCAGCTATACAGGGGGGGAAAAACTGTTTTTT
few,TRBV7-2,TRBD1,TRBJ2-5,CASSLRTGAYQETQYF,TGTGCCAGCAGCTTGAGGACAGGGGCCTACCAAGAGACCCAGTACTTC
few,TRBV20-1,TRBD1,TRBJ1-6,CSARDRDRGTYNSPLHF,TGCAGTGCTAGAGATCGGGACAGGGGGACATATAATTCACCCCTCCACTTT
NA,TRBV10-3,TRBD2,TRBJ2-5,CAISSSGRAGETQYF,TGTGCCATCAGTTCAAGCGGGAGGGCCGGGGAGACCCAGTACTTC
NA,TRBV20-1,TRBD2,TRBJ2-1,CSARVPLGTSGAYNEQFF,TGCAGTGCTAGAGTCCCATTAGGGACTAGCGGAGCCTACAATGAGCAGTTCTTC
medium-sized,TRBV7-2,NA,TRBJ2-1,CASSLARVGGVEQFF,TGTGCCAGCAGCTTAGCGCGAGTGGGAGGCGTTGAGCAGTTCTTC
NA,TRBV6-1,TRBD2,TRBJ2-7,CASRTSGSWSEQYF,TGTGCCAGCAGAACTAGCGGGAGCTGGAGCGAGCAGTACTTC
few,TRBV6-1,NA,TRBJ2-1,CASNPPGHTGQFF,TGTGCCAGCAACCCGCCGGGCCATACTGGGCAGTTCTTC
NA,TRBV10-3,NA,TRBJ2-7,CAISESGRGGHEQYF,TGTGCCATCAGTGAGTCTGGCAGGGGTGGCCACGAGCAGTACTTC
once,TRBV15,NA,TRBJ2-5,CATSRAEGTQYF,TGTGCCACCAGCAGAGCCGAGGGGACCCAGTACTTC
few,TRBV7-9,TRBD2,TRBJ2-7,CASSRGEGYEQYF,TGTGCCAGCAGCCGGGGGGAGGGATACGAGCAGTACTTC
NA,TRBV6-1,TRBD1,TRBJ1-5,CASRKGQGSQPQHF,TGTGCCAGCAGAAAAGGACAGGGAAGTCAGCCCCAGCATTTT
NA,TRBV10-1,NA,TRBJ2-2,CASSDGGAGELFF,TGCGCCAGCAGTGATGGGGGTGCCGGGGAGCTGTTTTTT
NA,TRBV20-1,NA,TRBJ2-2,CSAWGNPDGELFF,TGCAGTGCTTGGGGGAACCCGGACGGGGAGCTGTTTTTT
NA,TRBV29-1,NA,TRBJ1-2,CSVPRQGGYTF,TGCAGCGTTCCGAGACAAGGTGGCTACACCTTC
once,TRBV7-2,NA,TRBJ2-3,CAGSSGLATDTQYF,TGTGCCGGCAGCTCCGGCCTAGCGACCGATACGCAGTATTTT
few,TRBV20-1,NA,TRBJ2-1,CSARAQGVSYNEQFF,TGCAGTGCTAGAGCCCAGGGTGTATCCTACAATGAGCAGTTCTTC
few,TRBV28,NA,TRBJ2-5,CASSAIGQNQETQYF,TGTGCCAGCAGTGCGATCGGACAAAACCAAGAGACCCAGTACTTC
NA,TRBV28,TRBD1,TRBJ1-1,CASRQQGARNTEAFF,TGTGCCAGCAGGCAACAGGGGGCGAGGAACACTGAAGCTTTCTTT
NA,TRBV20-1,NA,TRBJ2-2,CSARTDPAAGELFF,TGCAGTGCTAGGACCGATCCGGCGGCCGGGGAGCTGTTTTTT
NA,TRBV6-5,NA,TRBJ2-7,CASSYWGAASGEQYF,TGTGCCAGCAGTTATTGGGGGGCAGCGAGTGGTGAGCAGTACTTC
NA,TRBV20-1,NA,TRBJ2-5,CSAKRTPETGKETQYF,TGCAGTGCTAAGAGGACCCCGGAAACAGGGAAGGAGACCCAGTACTTC
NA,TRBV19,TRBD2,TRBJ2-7,CASSTLAGGGEQYF,TGTGCCAGTAGTACTTTAGCGGGAGGTGGCGAGCAGTACTTC
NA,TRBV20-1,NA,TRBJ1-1,CSASSGYTEAFF,TGCAGTGCTAGCTCGGGATACACTGAAGCTTTCTTT
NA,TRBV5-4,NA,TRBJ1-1,CASSPGADSYTEAFF,TGTGCCAGCAGCCCTGGGGCCGACAGCTACACTGAAGCTTTCTTT
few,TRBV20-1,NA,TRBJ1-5,CSASGSQYSNQPQHF,TGCAGTGCTAGTGGCAGCCAATATAGCAATCAGCCCCAGCATTTT
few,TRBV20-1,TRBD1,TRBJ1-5,CSAGTGRENQPQHF,TGCAGTGCGGGGACAGGGAGGGAGAATCAGCCCCAGCATTTT